The 18 T cell receptor beta chains presented below share a single source sample, sequenced in a study of blood T cell repertoires in COVID-19. Only in-frame clones appear in the TCRdb table, and some are missing; sequencing was by immunoSEQ multiplex PCR. The top ten hold around 25% of the sample, which has fewer than 30,000 clones, roughly 85% seen once. Sample: peripheral blood. These receptors originate from a human donor in a cohort sampled during active COVID-19.

The J gene is TRBJ2-7, the V gene TRBV7-2; 12 positions agree with TRBD2. CDR1 is SGHTA, CDR2 FQGNSA, per germline. J lost 7 bases, V lost 1 base, and 8 bases had no gene match. The CDR3 has 16 amino acids. CDR3 DNA: TGTGCCAGCAGCTTAGAACTAGCGGGGGGCTTGTTTGAGCAGTACTTC. Protein product: CASSLELAGGLFEQYF.

This chain joins TRBV6-2 or TRBV6-3 and TRBJ1-5; unclear D gene. Germline CDR1 and CDR2: MNHEY and SVGEGT. The CDR3 extends over 14 amino acids. The germline V and J ends were trimmed by 2 bases and 9 bases, with 14 bases remaining between them. The CDR3 DNA reads TGTGCCAGCAGTTACGGGTCAAGAGACTTGCCCCAGCATTTT. This sequence encodes CASSYGSRDLPQHF.

The V call is TRBV12-3 or TRBV12-4, the J call TRBJ2-1; the D gene is possibly TRBD2 (5 bases). V was cut by 6 bases and J by 7 bases, with 13 bases left in between. CDR3 size: 13 residues. For the CDR3, the DNA is TGTGCCAGCAGACTAGTGATTGCGAATGAGCAGTTCTTC. The encoded protein is CASRLVIANEQFF.

This sequence joins TRBV30 and TRBJ2-2; D possibly corresponds to TRBD1 (5 bases). V lost 3 bases and J 9 bases, leaving 14 bases between the germline ends. The length of the CDR3 is 13 residues. Germline-derived CDR1 and CDR2 are GTSNPN and SVGIG (reference sequence). In DNA form, the CDR3 reads TGTGCCTGGAGGACATCAGGGTACAGGGAGCTGTTTTTT. Translating it yields CAWRTSGYRELFF.

The CDR3: CASSHGQGDYGYTF. The CDR3 DNA reads as TGTGCCAGCTCACACGGACAGGGAGACTATGGCTACACCTTC. The chain combines TRBV18 with TRBJ1-2; 8 bases agree with TRBD1. Trimming removed 4 bases from V and 3 bases from J; junction bases left unmatched: 4. Per germline, CDR1 KGHSH and CDR2 LQKENI. The CDR3 contains 14 residues.

The chain joins TRBV6-6 to TRBJ2-6; 7 positions match TRBD1. V lost 2 bases and J lost 12; bases outside the gene matches: 7. Germline lookup yields CDR1 MNHNY and CDR2 SVGAGI (reference sequence). CDR3 length equals 14 residues. The CDR3 protein is CASSYADRAGVLTF. DNA of the CDR3: TGTGCCAGCAGTTACGCCGACAGGGCAGGCGTCCTGACTTTC.

The V gene is TRBV6-5, the J gene TRBJ1-1; a possible D gene is TRBD1 (6 bases). Trimming took 2 bases from V and 11 from J, leaving 15 bases between them. CDR3 length: 13 amino acids. Germline lookup yields CDR1 MNHEY and CDR2 SVGAGI. CDR3 nucleotide sequence: TGTGCCAGCAGTTACGGTGGGGGCGCAGACGCTTTCTTT. Its protein product is CASSYGGGADAFF.

This clone was recorded a few times. The chain has TRBV9 and TRBJ2-7; 9 positions agree with TRBD2. The CDR3 is 15 residues long. Germline V gene sequence: CDR1 SGDLS, CDR2 YYNGEE. V was clipped by 0 bases and J by 4 bases; unmatched bases: 5. CDR3 region: CASSVGGGARYEQYF. CDR3 nucleotide sequence: TGTGCCAGCAGCGTAGGCGGGGGGGCCAGGTACGAGCAGTACTTC.

The rearrangement joins TRBV4-1 to TRBJ2-7; 13 bases align to TRBD2. CDR3 length: 17 residues. The germline gives CDR1 MGHRA, CDR2 YSYEKL. V lost 0 bases and J lost 3; bases outside the gene matches: 5. The CDR3 protein is CASSQEAGTSGVYEQYF. The CDR3 nucleotides are TGCGCCAGCAGCCAAGAAGCGGGGACTAGCGGGGTCTACGAGCAGTACTTC.

V usage is TRBV21-1 and J usage is TRBJ1-6; the table's TRBD1 call for D was not verified on the DNA. TRBV21-1 is annotated as a pseudogene. The CDR3 sequence is 17 residues long. The CDR3 DNA reads as TGTGCCAGCAGCAAAGAAGGGACAGGCTATGGGCTTTCACCCCTCCACTTT. Residues: CASSKEGTGYGLSPLHF.

This clone showed up just once. The gene calls are TRBV7-6 and TRBJ2-7; D unclear. The ends were cut back, 4 bases at V and 6 bases at J, with 10 bases in the middle. The CDR3 is 12 amino acids. CDR1 is SGHVS, CDR2 FNYEAQ, per germline. CDR3 in DNA: TGTGCCAGCAGCTCCCGGGTCAGCGAGCAGTACTTC. This sequence encodes CASSSRVSEQYF.

This chain joins TRBV4-1 and TRBJ2-1, with 7 bases that match TRBD1. Germline V gives CDR1 MGHRA, CDR2 YSYEKL. Trimming at V came to 8 bases and at J to 3 bases, leaving 4 bases not matched to a gene. The CDR3 spans 13 residues. CDR3 sequence reads: CASGRDSYNEQFF. The CDR3 nucleotides are TGCGCCAGCGGTCGGGACAGCTACAATGAGCAGTTCTTC.

The CDR3 DNA follows: TGTGCCAGCAGCTTGGTGCGGGGGCCGGGGAACATTCAGTACTTC. Translated: CASSLVRGPGNIQYF. This chain links TRBV5-8 with TRBJ2-4, with D perhaps TRBD2 (7 bases). The germline CDR1 and CDR2 sequences are SGHTS and YDEGEE. The CDR3 spans 15 residues. Trimming stripped 0 bases from V and 7 bases from J, with 14 bases between.

This clone was observed a few times. V gene TRBV6-5 combines with J gene TRBJ2-7; 7 nucleotides align to TRBD1. The trim removed 6 bases at V and 2 bases at J, leaving 4 bases unmatched. Looked up from germline, CDR1 is MNHEY and CDR2 is SVGAGI. The CDR3 sequence is 13 residues long. The CDR3, as DNA: TGTGCCAGCAGCCGCGGACAGGCCTACGAGCAGTACTTC. Its protein product is CASSRGQAYEQYF.

The chain combines TRBV7-2 with TRBJ2-5; the match to TRBD1 covers 8 bases. Germline lookup yields CDR1 SGHTA and CDR2 FQGNSA. The junction had 8 bases not matched to a gene; V was cut back by 6 bases and J by 5 bases. CDR3 length: 14 amino acids. The CDR3: CASRPDRVGETQYF. As DNA, the CDR3 is TGTGCCAGCAGACCGGACAGGGTGGGGGAGACCCAGTACTTC.

The J gene is TRBJ2-3, the V gene TRBV7-9; D might be TRBD2 (7 bases). CDR1 is SEHNR and CDR2 is FQNEAQ in the germline V gene (reference sequence). The V and J ends lost 5 bases and 3 bases respectively, with 15 bases between them. The CDR3 contains 15 residues. The CDR3 is CASSDGGPRTDTQYF. Here the CDR3 DNA reads TGTGCCAGCAGCGACGGGGGGCCAAGGACAGATACGCAGTATTTT.

This chain joins TRBV7-9 and TRBJ1-2; no definite D call. CDR1 is SEHNR, CDR2 FQNEAQ, per germline (reference sequence). V lost 4 bases to trimming and J lost 4 bases, with 10 bases between them. This CDR3 comprises 13 residues. Here the CDR3 reads CASSWQAAYGYTF. CDR3 in DNA: TGTGCCAGCAGCTGGCAGGCAGCCTATGGCTACACCTTC.

The CDR3 sequence is CASSQEQHYSDRDIPDANEQYF. CDR3 nucleotide sequence: TGTGCCAGCAGCCAAGAGCAACATTATTCGGACAGGGACATTCCCGACGCTAACGAGCAGTACTTC. This chain joins TRBV3-1 (or the pseudogene TRBV3-2) and TRBJ2-7, with TRBD1 matching 8 bases. The J segment lost 5 bases and the V segment lost 0 bases, leaving 27 bases of the junction unmatched. From germline, CDR1 is LGHDT and CDR2 YNNKEL (reference sequence). CDR3 length: 22 residues.